The 16 T cell receptor beta chains below all came from one sample that was sequenced in a study of blood T cells in healthy people across ages. The authors ran a second PCR of about 6 to 11 cycles using a sample-barcoded 5' primer and a J-beta primer mix. TCRdb independently ran MiXCR on the 5' RACE reads; one entry per CDR3 protein. The table shows over a million distinct CDR3 sequences, with 40% to 55% occurring only once. Sequences were obtained from blood. The receptors shown here come from a woman aged 55-69 years in good health.

This clonotype was detected only a few times. In DNA, the CDR3 is TGTGCCAGCAGCTTAGTAGCGGGGGTCAATGAGCAGTTCTTC. It translates to CASSLVAGVNEQFF. The J gene is TRBJ2-1, the V gene TRBV7-2, with 9 nucleotides matching TRBD2. CDR1 SGHTA and CDR2 FQGNSA come from the germline V gene. V shed 1 base, J shed 6 bases, and the junction held 1 base outside the gene matches. CDR3 size: 14 residues.

This clonotype was picked up a small number of times. CDR3 residues: CASSYSGQGLRGNQPQHF. The CDR3 DNA is TGTGCCAGCAGTTACTCGGGACAGGGGCTAAGGGGCAATCAGCCCCAGCATTTT. The chain couples TRBV6-5 to TRBJ1-5; TRBD1 agrees at 10 bases. The CDR3 extends over 18 amino acids. Germline CDR1 reads MNHEY; CDR2 reads SVGAGI. J gave up 2 bases and V 0 bases, and 7 bases lay outside the gene matches.

In its sample, this clonotype was seen a few times. The chain combines TRBV25-1 with TRBJ2-1; a possible D gene is TRBD2 (6 bases). Trimming left V 4 bases short and J 5 bases short, with 12 bases between. Germline V gene data show CDR1 as MGHDK and CDR2 as SYGVNS. The CDR3 is made up of 14 amino acids. CDR3 DNA: TGTGCCAGCAGTGTATCTAGCGAACACAATGAGCAGTTCTTC. It codes for CASSVSSEHNEQFF.

This clonotype was seen a few times. V is TRBV20-1 and J is TRBJ2-7, with D unresolved. From germline, CDR1 is DFQATT and CDR2 SNEGSKA (reference sequence). V gave up 8 bases and J gave up 4 bases, with 15 bases separating them. The CDR3 covers 12 residues. The CDR3 region is CSTSGSAYEQYF. In nucleotides, the CDR3 is TGCAGTACCTCCGGGTCCGCGTACGAGCAGTACTTC.

V usage is TRBV6-6 and J usage is TRBJ2-1; TRBD2 is a possible D gene (5 bases). Looked up from germline, CDR1 is MNHNY and CDR2 is SVGAGI (reference sequence). The V and J ends lost 5 bases and 7 bases respectively, with 15 bases between them. The length of the CDR3 is 14 residues. CDR3 residues: CASSSGPAWNEQFF. The DNA of the CDR3 is TGTGCCAGCAGTAGCGGACCCGCTTGGAATGAGCAGTTCTTC.

In this sample, this clonotype turned up a few times. This chain links TRBV7-9 with TRBJ2-1, with TRBD2 matching over 9 bases. Looked up from germline, CDR1 is SEHNR and CDR2 is FQNEAQ (reference sequence). The CDR3 runs to 17 residues. J was trimmed by 0 bases and V by 1 base; bases with no gene match: 4. The CDR3 reads CASSLDFSGSSYNEQFF. For the CDR3, the DNA is TGTGCCAGCAGCTTAGACTTTAGCGGGAGCTCCTACAATGAGCAGTTCTTC.

The V call is TRBV4-1, the J call TRBJ2-7; D is possibly TRBD1 or TRBD2 (5 bases each). Germline V CDR1 and CDR2: MGHRA, YSYEKL. V gave up 2 bases and J gave up 0 bases, with 14 bases separating them. The CDR3 is made up of 16 amino acids. The CDR3 loop reads CASSQLPGTNSYEQYF. CDR3 DNA: TGCGCCAGCAGCCAACTTCCCGGGACCAACTCCTACGAGCAGTACTTC.

This clonotype has just one count. This sequence joins TRBV6-1 and TRBJ2-7; no clear D. Germline loops: CDR1 MNHNS, CDR2 SASEGT. V lost 2 bases and J 6 bases, leaving 8 bases between the germline ends. The CDR3 contains 12 residues. The chain's CDR3 is CASSEFKGEQYF. DNA for the CDR3: TGTGCCAGCAGTGAATTTAAGGGCGAGCAGTACTTC.

This clonotype came up a few times. The rearrangement links TRBV20-1 to TRBJ2-7; 9 nucleotides align to TRBD2. CDR1 is DFQATT, CDR2 SNEGSKA, per germline (reference sequence). The CDR3 runs to 18 residues. V shed 0 bases and J 2 bases; nucleotides not matched to a gene: 14. The CDR3 loop is CSARDLGRPASGTYEQYF. CDR3 DNA: TGCAGTGCTAGAGATCTGGGTCGGCCCGCTAGCGGGACCTACGAGCAGTACTTC.

This clonotype has just one count. This rearrangement joins TRBV6-5 to TRBJ2-7; TRBD2 might be the D (5 bases). Trimming stripped 6 bases from V and 1 base from J, with 10 bases between. Germline V gene lookup returns CDR1 MNHEY and CDR2 SVGAGI. This CDR3 is 13 amino acids long. CDR3 coding DNA: TGTGCCAGCAGGCCCCCGGGGTCCTACGAGCAGTACTTC. This gives the protein CASRPPGSYEQYF.

V is TRBV4-1 and J is TRBJ2-7, with D unclear. CDR1 is MGHRA and CDR2 is YSYEKL in the germline V gene. The CDR3 totals 15 residues. Trimming removed 1 base at V and 7 bases at J, with 17 bases between. CDR3 sequence reads: CASSQGPLTWNEQYF. The CDR3 region has the DNA TGCGCCAGCAGCCAAGGGCCATTAACGTGGAATGAGCAGTACTTC.

This clonotype was recorded many times. V and J are TRBV24-1 and TRBJ2-3; D perhaps matches TRBD2 (6 bases). The CDR3 sequence is 15 residues long. Trimming cost V 3 bases and J 3 bases, with 12 bases left between them. Germline V gene data show CDR1 as KGHDR and CDR2 as SFDVKD. CDR3 coding DNA: TGTGCCACCAGTGATAACCGGGACTTTACAGATACGCAGTATTTT. Protein: CATSDNRDFTDTQYF.

The count of this clonotype is one. The limits of the CDR3 on the DNA are not certain, so only TCRdb's listed CDR3 is given. The rearrangement links TRBV21-1 to TRBJ1-1; TRBD1 was called by the table and not checked on the DNA. TRBV21-1 is labeled a pseudogene. The CDR3 extends over 15 residues, inclusive of both ends. CDR3 in amino acids: CASTKWGEGNTEAFF.

The chain is built from TRBV27 and TRBJ2-3, with 11 bases matching TRBD2. CDR1 and CDR2 from the germline V gene are MNHEY and SMNVEV (reference sequence). CDR3 length equals 16 residues. The J segment lost 1 base and the V segment lost 4 bases, leaving 4 bases of the junction unmatched. CDR3 in DNA: TGTGCCAGCAGTTCCGAACTAGCGGGGGGCACAGATACGCAGTATTTT. This gives the protein CASSSELAGGTDTQYF.

The V gene is TRBV5-6, the J gene TRBJ1-2, with D possibly TRBD1 on 5 matching bases. The germline V and J ends were trimmed by 5 bases and 4 bases, with 21 bases remaining between them. The CDR3 has 16 amino acids. Per germline, CDR1 SGHDT and CDR2 YYEEEE. The CDR3 DNA reads as TGTGCCAGCAGTCCAGAAGCGGGGGGATTTATCTATGGCTACACCTTC. This encodes CASSPEAGGFIYGYTF. Filled out from reference TRBV5-6 and TRBJ1-2, the complete variable domain reads DAGVTQSPTHLIKTRGQQVTLRCSPKSGHDTVSWYQQALGQGPQFIFQYYEEEERQRGNFPDRFSGHQFPNYSSELNVNALLLGDSALYLCASSPEAGGFIYGYTFGSGTRLTVV.

The chain employs TRBV7-9 and TRBJ2-1; 11 bases line up with TRBD1. J gave up 7 bases and V 2 bases, and 7 bases lay outside the gene matches. Germline-derived CDR1 and CDR2 are SEHNR and FQNEAQ (reference sequence). The CDR3 runs 16 residues. The CDR3 DNA follows: TGTGCCAGCAGCTTATTGGGGACAGGGGGTCTTAATGAGCAGTTCTTC. Its protein product is CASSLLGTGGLNEQFF.